The clone carrying this TCR beta chain was observed a few times. This CDR3 is built from 16 residues. CDR1 is LNHDA and CDR2 is SQIVND in the germline V gene (reference sequence). With V trimmed by 5 bases and J by 5 bases, 12 bases remained unmatched. TCRbeta library construction was performed incorporating unique molecular identifiers. MiXCR, applied by TCRdb to the PCR reads, yields one record per CDR3 protein. The data hold roughly 500,000 distinct CDR3 sequences, with 15% to 20% observed a single time. These data are taken from a study of T-cell reconstitution after alpha-beta-depleted transplantation in children.

This clonotype originated in a human donor who donated a stem cell graft to a child with acute lymphoblastic leukemia. The chain links TRBV19 to TRBJ2-5; 9 bases map to TRBD1. Sequenced material: PBMCs from the stem cell graft donor, taken from the stem cell graft. As DNA, the CDR3 is TGTGCCAGTAGTGCGCCACAGGGGGCGCGCGGGGAGACCCAGTACTTC. This gives the protein CASSAPQGARGETQYF.